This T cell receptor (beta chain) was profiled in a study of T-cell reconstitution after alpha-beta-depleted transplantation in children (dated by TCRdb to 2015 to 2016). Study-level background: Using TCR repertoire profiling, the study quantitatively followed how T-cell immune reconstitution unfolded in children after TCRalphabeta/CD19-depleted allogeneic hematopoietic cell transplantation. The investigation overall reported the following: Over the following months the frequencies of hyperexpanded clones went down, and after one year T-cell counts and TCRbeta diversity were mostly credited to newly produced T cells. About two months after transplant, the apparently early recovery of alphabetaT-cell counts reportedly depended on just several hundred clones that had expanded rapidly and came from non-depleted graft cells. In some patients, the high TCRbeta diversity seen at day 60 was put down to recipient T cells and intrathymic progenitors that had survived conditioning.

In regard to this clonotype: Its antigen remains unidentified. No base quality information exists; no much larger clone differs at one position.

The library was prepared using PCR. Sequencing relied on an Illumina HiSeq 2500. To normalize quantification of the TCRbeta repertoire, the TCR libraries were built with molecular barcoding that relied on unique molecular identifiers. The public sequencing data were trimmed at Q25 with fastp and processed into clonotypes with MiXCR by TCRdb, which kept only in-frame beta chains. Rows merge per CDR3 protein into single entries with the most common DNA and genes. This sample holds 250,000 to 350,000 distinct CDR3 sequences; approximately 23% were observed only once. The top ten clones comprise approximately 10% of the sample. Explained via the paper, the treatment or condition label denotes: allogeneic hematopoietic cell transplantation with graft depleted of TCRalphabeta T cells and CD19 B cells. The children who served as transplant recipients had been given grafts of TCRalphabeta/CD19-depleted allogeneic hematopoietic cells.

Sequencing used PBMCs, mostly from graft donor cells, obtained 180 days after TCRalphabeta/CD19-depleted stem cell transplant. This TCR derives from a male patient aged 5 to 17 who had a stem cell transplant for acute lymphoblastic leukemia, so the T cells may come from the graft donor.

The CDR3 in this case is CASTLGGTPHPEAFF. The DNA is TGTGCCAGCACCCTAGGAGGGACACCTCACCCTGAAGCTTTCTTT. The rearranged segments are TRBV9 and TRBJ1-1, with TRBD1 as a weak D call on 6 bases. The CDR3 covers 15 residues, taking in both the cysteine and the phenylalanine. Only the CDR3 region is kept as DNA, spanning 45 bases read in frame from base 1. CDR1 SGDLS and CDR2 YYNGEE are derived from the germline V gene. V was cut back by 6 bases and J by 6 bases, leaving a gap of 21 bases between them.